The rows below give T cell receptor beta chains drawn from one sample of a study of blood T cell repertoires in COVID-19. The repertoire was sequenced with immunoSEQ multiplex PCR; TCRdb's copy has only in-frame clones and lacks some. The sample contains roughly 220,000 clones, roughly 86% of which appear only once. Input material: peripheral blood. These receptors originate from a woman in her 50s with COVID-19, enrolled during active disease. Each CDR3 is given with its conserved first and last residue. D genes are given only for firm matches. Size is omitted from some rows. Given values are once, few, many or a class for expanded clones.

clone size	V gene	J gene	D gene	CDR3 protein	CDR3 DNA
-	TRBV19	TRBJ1-2	TRBD1	CAIPGQGDNYGYTF	TGTGCCATCCCGGGACAGGGGGACAACTATGGCTACACCTTC
-	TRBV10-1	TRBJ2-4	-	CASSDGQEVWENIQYF	TGCGCCAGCAGTGATGGTCAGGAGGTATGGGAAAACATTCAGTACTTC
-	TRBV9	TRBJ1-1	TRBD1	CASSLKGTADTEAFF	TGTGCCAGCAGTCTTAAAGGGACAGCAGACACTGAAGCTTTCTTT
-	TRBV19	TRBJ2-1	-	CASSIDREWTEQFF	TGTGCCAGTAGTATAGATCGAGAGTGGACAGAGCAGTTCTTC
-	TRBV27	TRBJ1-2	-	CASSLSPRGSGHGYTF	TGTGCCAGCAGTTTATCCCCTCGGGGGAGCGGCCATGGCTACACCTTC
-	TRBV6-1	TRBJ1-5	-	CASSGTTALGGNQPQHF	TGTGCCAGCAGTGGAACCACTGCTCTGGGAGGCAATCAGCCCCAGCATTTT
-	TRBV20-1	TRBJ1-4	TRBD1	CSASGTGNEKLFF	TGCAGTGCTAGTGGGACAGGGAATGAAAAACTGTTTTTT
-	TRBV5-1	TRBJ2-3	-	CASSLRDSPYADTQYF	TGCGCCAGCAGCTTGCGGGACTCCCCGTATGCAGATACGCAGTATTTT
-	TRBV10-1	TRBJ1-2	-	CASPFTDNYGYTF	TGCGCCAGCCCATTTACAGATAACTATGGCTACACCTTC
-	TRBV4-1	TRBJ2-4	-	CASSQTSGGNIQYF	TGCGCCAGCAGTCAAACTTCAGGGGGGAACATTCAGTACTTC
-	TRBV7-7	TRBJ2-1	-	CASSLALGDNEQFF	TGTGCCAGCAGCTTAGCCTTAGGGGACAATGAGCAGTTCTTC
-	TRBV6-6	TRBJ1-1	-	CASSYRTGRGTEAFF	TGTGCCAGCAGTTACCGTACAGGGAGGGGCACTGAAGCTTTCTTT
-	TRBV19	TRBJ1-1	-	CASSIYGVADTEAFF	TGTGCCAGTAGTATATACGGGGTTGCGGACACTGAAGCTTTCTTT
-	TRBV24-1	TRBJ2-1	-	CATSDPTPGLDNEQFF	TGTGCCACCAGTGACCCGACCCCAGGGCTGGACAATGAGCAGTTCTTC
-	TRBV28	TRBJ1-2	TRBD1	CATQIDREGYTF	TGTGCCACCCAAATTGACAGGGAGGGCTACACCTTC
once	TRBV10-3	TRBJ1-5	-	CAIGAGANNQPQHF	TGTGCCATCGGTGCAGGGGCGAACAATCAGCCCCAGCATTTT
once	TRBV19	TRBJ1-3	TRBD1	CASSPIRDRGGNTIYF	TGTGCCAGTAGTCCAATCCGGGACAGGGGAGGAAACACCATATATTTT
few	TRBV5-1	TRBJ2-1	TRBD2	CASKRLAGPSSYNEQFF	TGCGCCAGCAAGAGACTAGCGGGGCCCAGCTCCTACAATGAGCAGTTCTTC
-	TRBV7-2	TRBJ1-4	-	CASSLYGGRGEKLFF	TGTGCCAGCAGCTTATACGGGGGGAGGGGTGAAAAACTGTTTTTT
-	TRBV19	TRBJ2-4	-	CASSIVAGVDIQYF	TGTGCCAGTAGTATCGTGGCAGGGGTGGACATTCAGTACTTC
-	TRBV2	TRBJ1-2	-	CASSEGPTGYGYTF	TGTGCCAGCAGTGAAGGGCCTACGGGGTATGGCTACACCTTC
-	TRBV4-1	TRBJ2-7	-	CASSQDWGGRGYEQYF	TGCGCCAGCAGCCAAGATTGGGGGGGGCGCGGGTACGAGCAGTACTTC
once	TRBV9	TRBJ1-1	-	CASSLSNTEAFF	TGTGCCAGCAGCTTGAGTAACACTGAAGCTTTCTTT
-	TRBV7-2	TRBJ1-4	-	CASSLAWGGEKLFF	TGTGCCAGCAGCTTAGCCTGGGGGGGGGAAAAACTGTTTTTT
-	TRBV27	TRBJ1-1	-	CASSSQVNTEAFF	TGTGCCAGCAGTTCCCAGGTTAACACTGAAGCTTTCTTT
-	TRBV9	TRBJ2-7	-	CASSISSYEQYF	TGTGCCAGCAGCATTAGCTCCTACGAGCAGTACTTC
few	TRBV7-9	TRBJ1-2	-	CASSPLRASAWGYTF	TGTGCCAGCAGCCCCCTGCGGGCATCGGCATGGGGCTACACCTTC
-	TRBV9	TRBJ1-2	-	CASSVGDPGANGYTF	TGTGCCAGCAGCGTAGGAGACCCGGGAGCAAATGGCTACACCTTC
-	TRBV11-3	TRBJ2-1	TRBD2	CASSRTSGGNEQFF	TGTGCCAGCAGCCGGACTAGCGGGGGCAATGAGCAGTTCTTC
-	TRBV6-6	TRBJ2-3	TRBD2	CASSYSGLRSDTQYF	TGTGCCAGCAGTTACTCGGGACTAAGATCAGATACGCAGTATTTT
-	TRBV6-2/TRBV6-3	TRBJ1-2	TRBD1	CASSLGGTYGYTF	TGTGCCAGCAGTCTAGGGGGCACCTATGGCTACACCTTC
-	TRBV5-4	TRBJ1-6	-	CASSLGDRQSPLHF	TGTGCCAGCAGCTTGGGAGACAGGCAATCACCCCTCCACTTT